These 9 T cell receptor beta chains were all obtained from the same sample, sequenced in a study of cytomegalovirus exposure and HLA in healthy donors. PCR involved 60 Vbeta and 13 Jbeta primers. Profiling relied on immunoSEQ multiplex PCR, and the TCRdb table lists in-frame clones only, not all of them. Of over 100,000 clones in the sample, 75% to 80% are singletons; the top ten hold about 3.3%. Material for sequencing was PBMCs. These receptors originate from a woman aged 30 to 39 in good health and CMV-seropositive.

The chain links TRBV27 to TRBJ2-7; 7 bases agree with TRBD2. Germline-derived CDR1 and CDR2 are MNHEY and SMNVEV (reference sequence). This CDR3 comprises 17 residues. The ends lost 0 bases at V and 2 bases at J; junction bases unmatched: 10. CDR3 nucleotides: TGTGCCAGCAGTTTATCGGGATCCGGGACTACAGCCTACGAGCAGTACTTC. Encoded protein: CASSLSGSGTTAYEQYF.

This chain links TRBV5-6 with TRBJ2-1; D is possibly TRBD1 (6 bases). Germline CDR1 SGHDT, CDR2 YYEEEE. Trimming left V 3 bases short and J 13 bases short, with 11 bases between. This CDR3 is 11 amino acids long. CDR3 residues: CASSWDTHQFF. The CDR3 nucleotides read TGTGCCAGCAGCTGGGACACTCACCAGTTCTTC.

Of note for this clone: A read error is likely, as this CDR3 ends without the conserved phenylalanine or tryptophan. CDR3 sequence (DNA): TGTGCCAGCAGCGCGTCTCACAGGGCAGCTAACTATGGCTACACCCTC. Translation gives CASSASHRAANYGYTL. The chain has TRBV7-9 and TRBJ1-2; D may be TRBD1 (6 bases). With 5 bases removed from V and 0 bases from J, the gap between germline ends came to 16 bases. This CDR3 contains 16 residues. Per germline, CDR1 SEHNR and CDR2 FQNEAQ (reference sequence).

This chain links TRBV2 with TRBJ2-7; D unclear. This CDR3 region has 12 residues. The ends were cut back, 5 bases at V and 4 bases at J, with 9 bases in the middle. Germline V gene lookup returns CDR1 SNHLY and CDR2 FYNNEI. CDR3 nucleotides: TGTGCCAGCAGTTACATGGTATACGAGCAGTACTTC. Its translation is CASSYMVYEQYF.

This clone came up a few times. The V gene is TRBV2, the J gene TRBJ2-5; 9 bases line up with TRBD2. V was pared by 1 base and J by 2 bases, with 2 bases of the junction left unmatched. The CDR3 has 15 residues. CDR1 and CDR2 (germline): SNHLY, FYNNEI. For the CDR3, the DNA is TGTGCCAGCAGTGAAGAGCGGGGGGCTCAAGAGACCCAGTACTTC. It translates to CASSEERGAQETQYF.

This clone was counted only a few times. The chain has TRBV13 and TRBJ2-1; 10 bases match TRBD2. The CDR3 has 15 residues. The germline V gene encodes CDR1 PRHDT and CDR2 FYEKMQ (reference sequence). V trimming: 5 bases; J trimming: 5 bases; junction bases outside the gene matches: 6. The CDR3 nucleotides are TGTGCCAGCAGCGTCACTAGCGGGGTCAACAATGAGCAGTTCTTC. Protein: CASSVTSGVNNEQFF.

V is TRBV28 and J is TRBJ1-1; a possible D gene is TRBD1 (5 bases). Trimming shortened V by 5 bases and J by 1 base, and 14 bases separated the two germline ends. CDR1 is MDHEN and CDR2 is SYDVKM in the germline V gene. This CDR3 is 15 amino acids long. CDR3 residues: CASSPSSGANTEAFF. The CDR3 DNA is TGTGCCAGCAGTCCCTCGAGTGGGGCGAACACTGAAGCTTTCTTT.

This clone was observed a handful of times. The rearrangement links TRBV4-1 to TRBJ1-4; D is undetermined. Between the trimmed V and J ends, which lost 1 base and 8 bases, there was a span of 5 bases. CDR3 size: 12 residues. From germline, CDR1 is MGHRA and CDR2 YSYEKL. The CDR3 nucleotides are TGCGCCAGCAGCCAAGCATTGGAAAAACTGTTTTTT. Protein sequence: CASSQALEKLFF.

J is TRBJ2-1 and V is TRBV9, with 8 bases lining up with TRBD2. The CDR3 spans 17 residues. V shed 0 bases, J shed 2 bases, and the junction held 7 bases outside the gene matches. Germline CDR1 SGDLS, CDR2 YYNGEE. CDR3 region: CASSVAQSGGPYNEQFF. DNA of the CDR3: TGTGCCAGCAGCGTAGCTCAGAGCGGGGGCCCCTACAATGAGCAGTTCTTC. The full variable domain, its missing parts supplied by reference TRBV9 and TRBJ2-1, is DSGVTQTPKHLITATGQRVTLRCSPRSGDLSVYWYQQSLDQGLQFLIQYYNGEERAKGNILERFSAQQFPDLHSELNLSSLELGDSALYFCASSVAQSGGPYNEQFFGPGTRLTVL.